This TCR beta chain was recorded in a study of beta chain features in type 1 diabetes. At the level of the study: Patients were similar to healthy donors in age and gender (as well as in cell yields). Study conclusions and caveats: High TCR expression in some cells could lead to their over-representation in cDNA sequencing. HLA effects on TCRB rearrangement stayed unresolved here.

What was sequenced were expressed TCRB transcripts, since all of the isolated RNA had been reverse transcribed. This table comes from immunoSEQ multiplex PCR, and its TCRdb copy is limited to in-frame clones, with some not included. This table holds some 400,000 clones, more than 13% found once. A note on this clone: The target antigen is unknown.

There are 16 residues in the CDR3. The specimen was naive CD4+ T cells from blood. The chain joins TRBV21-1 to TRBJ2-5; the listed D gene, TRBD1, was not tested against the DNA. TRBV21-1 is reported as a pseudogene. The source is a woman aged 18-29 years in good health. This CDR3 is CASSKDSERIQETQYF. In DNA, the CDR3 is TGTGCCAGCAGCAAAGACAGTGAACGAATCCAAGAGACCCAGTACTTC.